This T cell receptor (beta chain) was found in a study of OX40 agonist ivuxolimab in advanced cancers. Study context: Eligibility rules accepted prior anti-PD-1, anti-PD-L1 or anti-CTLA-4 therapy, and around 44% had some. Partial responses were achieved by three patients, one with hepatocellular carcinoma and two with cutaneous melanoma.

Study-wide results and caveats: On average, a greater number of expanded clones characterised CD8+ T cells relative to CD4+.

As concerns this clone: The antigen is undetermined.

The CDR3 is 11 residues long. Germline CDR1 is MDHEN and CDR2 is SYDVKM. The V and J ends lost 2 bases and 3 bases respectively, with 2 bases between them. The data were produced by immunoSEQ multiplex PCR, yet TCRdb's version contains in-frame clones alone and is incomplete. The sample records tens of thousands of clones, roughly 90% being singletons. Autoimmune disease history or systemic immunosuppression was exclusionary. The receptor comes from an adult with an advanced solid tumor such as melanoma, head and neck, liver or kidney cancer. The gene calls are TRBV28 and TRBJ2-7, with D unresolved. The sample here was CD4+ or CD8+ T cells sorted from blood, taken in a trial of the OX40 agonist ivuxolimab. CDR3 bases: TGTGCCAGCAGTTTAGGCTACGAGCAGTACTTC. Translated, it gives CASSLGYEQYF.